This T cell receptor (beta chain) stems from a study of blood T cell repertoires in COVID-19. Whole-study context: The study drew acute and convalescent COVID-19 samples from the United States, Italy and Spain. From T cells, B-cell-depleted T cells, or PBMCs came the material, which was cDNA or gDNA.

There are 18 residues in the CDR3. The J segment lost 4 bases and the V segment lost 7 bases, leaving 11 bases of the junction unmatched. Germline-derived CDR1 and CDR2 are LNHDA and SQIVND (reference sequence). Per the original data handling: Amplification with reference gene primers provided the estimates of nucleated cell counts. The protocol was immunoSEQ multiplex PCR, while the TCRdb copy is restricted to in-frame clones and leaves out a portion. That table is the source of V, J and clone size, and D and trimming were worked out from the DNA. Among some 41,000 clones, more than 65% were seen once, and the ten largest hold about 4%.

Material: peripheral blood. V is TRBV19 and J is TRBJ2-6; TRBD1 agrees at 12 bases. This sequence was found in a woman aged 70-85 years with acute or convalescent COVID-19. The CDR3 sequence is CASNRGQGALAGANVLTF. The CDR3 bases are TGTGCCAGTAACAGGGGACAGGGGGCTCTGGCGGGGGCCAACGTCCTGACTTTC.